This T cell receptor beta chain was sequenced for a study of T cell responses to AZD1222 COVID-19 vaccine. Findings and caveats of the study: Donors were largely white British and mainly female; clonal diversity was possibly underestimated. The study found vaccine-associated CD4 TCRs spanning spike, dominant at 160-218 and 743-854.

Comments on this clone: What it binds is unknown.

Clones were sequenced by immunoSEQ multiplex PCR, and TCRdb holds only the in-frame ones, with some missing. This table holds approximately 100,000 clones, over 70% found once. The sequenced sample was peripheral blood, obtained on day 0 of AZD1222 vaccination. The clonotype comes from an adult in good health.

The CDR3 coding sequence is TGTGCCTCTTGGGACACCTACAATGAGCAGTTCTTC. Encoded protein: CASWDTYNEQFF. This chain connects TRBV7-9 to TRBJ2-1; possible D gene TRBD1, 6 bases. Germline-derived CDR1 and CDR2 are SEHNR and FQNEAQ (reference sequence). The germline V and J ends were trimmed by 11 bases and 2 bases, with 10 bases remaining between them. The CDR3 extends over 12 amino acids.